A single sample is the source of the 5 T cell receptor beta chains below, sequenced in a study of T-cell reconstitution after alpha-beta-depleted transplantation in children. Unique molecular identifiers tagged the TCRbeta library. TCRdb reprocessed the PCR reads with MiXCR, giving one entry per CDR3 protein. The table shows 170,000 or so distinct CDR3 sequences, with approximately 7% occurring only once. This specimen consisted of PBMCs from the stem cell graft donor, obtained from the stem cell graft. The source is a human donor who donated a stem cell graft to a child with Wiskott-Aldrich syndrome.

This clonotype was seen at least ten times. This chain joins TRBV11-1 and TRBJ2-1; the D gene is possibly TRBD2 (7 bases). The CDR3 is made up of 16 amino acids. With 3 bases removed from V and 8 bases from J, the gap between germline ends came to 20 bases. The V gene's germline CDR1 is SGHAT and CDR2 FQDESV (reference sequence). The CDR3: CASSFSPGGRTHEQFF. CDR3 coding DNA: TGTGCCAGCAGCTTTTCCCCCGGGGGGCGAACCCATGAGCAGTTCTTC. The complete variable domain, with remaining parts taken from reference TRBV11-1 and TRBJ2-1, reads EAEVAQSPRYKITEKSQAVAFWCDPISGHATLYWYRQILGQGPELLVQFQDESVVDDSQLPKDRFSAERLKGVDSTLKIQPAELGDSAMYLCASSFSPGGRTHEQFFGPGTRLTVL.

For this clonotype: At one boundary the junction diverges from the germline segment, which might be a read error. The chain employs TRBV24-1 and TRBJ1-1; 9 positions match TRBD1. This CDR3 spans 15 amino acids. Germline loops: CDR1 KGHDR, CDR2 SFDVKD. The CDR3 here is CANSVSDRGRTEAFF. CDR3 coding DNA: TGTGCCAACAGTGTCTCGGACAGGGGAAGGACTGAAGCTTTCTTT.

In this sample, this clonotype turned up many times. The V gene is TRBV20-1, the J gene TRBJ2-3; 9 bases are a match to TRBD2. From germline, CDR1 is DFQATT and CDR2 SNEGSKA (reference sequence). The ends lost 0 bases at V and 5 bases at J; junction bases unmatched: 15. This CDR3 contains 18 residues. The CDR3 loop is CSARDKAAGGLRRDTQYF. In nucleotides, the CDR3 is TGCAGTGCTAGAGATAAGGCAGCGGGGGGCCTGCGGAGAGATACGCAGTATTTT.

The V and J genes are TRBV20-1 and TRBJ2-3, with 7 bases aligning to TRBD2. The ends lost 5 bases at V and 5 bases at J; junction bases unmatched: 13. The CDR3 is 15 residues long. The germline gives CDR1 DFQATT, CDR2 SNEGSKA (reference sequence). The CDR3 protein is CSAYTGLRMEDTQYF. CDR3 coding DNA: TGCAGTGCTTACACGGGACTACGGATGGAAGATACGCAGTATTTT.

In this sample, this clonotype turned up many times. This chain uses TRBV12-3 or TRBV12-4 with TRBJ2-2; D gene unclear. Trimming took off 3 bases at V and 1 base at J, with 3 bases between the two ends. The CDR3 has 13 residues. The CDR3 DNA reads TGTGCCAGCAGTTTCAGGAACACCGGGGAGCTGTTTTTT. As protein: CASSFRNTGELFF.